This T cell receptor (beta chain) was profiled in a study of beta chain features in type 1 diabetes. As every portion of the isolated RNA was reverse transcribed, the sequencing read expressed TCRB transcripts. Data came from immunoSEQ multiplex PCR; TCRdb stores just in-frame clones and leaves some out. The sample yields 300,000 to 350,000 clones, around 15% seen once. V was cut by 0 bases and J by 4 bases, with 3 bases left in between. Germline CDR1 is MNHEY and CDR2 is SVGAGI. This CDR3 is 12 amino acids long. In regard to this clone: Other DNA sequences of this sample code for an identical CDR3.

V gene TRBV6-5 combines with J gene TRBJ2-5; D is unresolved. Material: central memory CD4+ T cells from blood. The sequence was obtained from a man in his thirties or forties in good health. The CDR3 region is CASSYSTETQYF. The CDR3 DNA follows: TGTGCCAGCAGTTACTCGACAGAGACCCAGTACTTC.